This T cell receptor (beta chain) was captured by sequencing in a study of blood T cells in healthy people across ages. Study observations and caveats: Diversity figures based on one million T cells were deemed too low. Roughly linear age-related decline in beta diversity appeared, significant by age roughly 40.

This clonotype was observed a handful of times. Its antigen is not known. There are 15 residues in the CDR3. Germline V lookup: CDR1 GTSNPN, CDR2 SVGIG (reference sequence). V was cut by 2 bases and J by 2 bases, with 13 bases left in between. Alongside a J-beta primer mix, a sample-barcoded 5' primer served in a second PCR lasting about 7 to 11 cycles. Using its own MiXCR run on the 5' RACE reads, TCRdb lists one record per CDR3 protein. The sample lists around 870,000 distinct CDR3 sequences, roughly 26% occurring once. The sequenced sample consisted of blood. The clonotype originates from an elderly woman in good health. The gene calls are TRBV30 and TRBJ1-5; no reliable D call. CDR3 in amino acids: CAWSFRASGNQPQHF. As DNA, the CDR3 is TGTGCCTGGAGTTTTCGCGCGTCCGGCAATCAGCCCCAGCATTTT.